Listed below are T cell receptor beta chains from one sample, sequenced in a study of CD8+ T cells in alopecia areata. Clones were sequenced by immunoSEQ multiplex PCR, and TCRdb holds only the in-frame ones, with some missing. The sample has approximately 150,000 clones; more than 75% are singletons. Material: CD8+ T cells sorted from blood, obtained at week 0. The receptor set was obtained from a human donor with alopecia areata. Each CDR3 is given without its conserved first and last residue.

v_call: TRBV7-6; j_call: TRBJ1-1; cdr3_aa: ASSYSVNTEAF
v_call: TRBV19; j_call: TRBJ2-7; cdr3_aa: ASSASPSNEQY
v_call: TRBV13; j_call: TRBJ1-6; cdr3_aa: ASSMDDRGRSPLH
v_call: TRBV5-6; j_call: TRBJ2-3; cdr3_aa: ASSLDRDTQY
v_call: TRBV2; j_call: TRBJ2-3; cdr3_aa: ASIGGTDTQY
v_call: TRBV5-1; j_call: TRBJ1-1; cdr3_aa: ASSLELEGNTEAF
v_call: TRBV5-6; j_call: TRBJ2-1; cdr3_aa: ASSPLAGGPYNEQF
v_call: TRBV14; j_call: TRBJ1-1; cdr3_aa: ASSLQGNEAF
v_call: TRBV7-2; j_call: TRBJ2-4; cdr3_aa: ASSFWLAGGSDKNIQY
v_call: TRBV6-1; j_call: TRBJ2-7; cdr3_aa: ASRISGDEQY
v_call: TRBV20-1; j_call: TRBJ1-2; cdr3_aa: SAEHQVGYT
v_call: TRBV7-2; j_call: TRBJ2-3; cdr3_aa: ASSLSTGVITDTQY
v_call: TRBV7-8; j_call: TRBJ2-2; cdr3_aa: ASSLDRGQVNTGELF
v_call: TRBV4-1; j_call: TRBJ2-1; cdr3_aa: ASSPAESYNEQF
v_call: TRBV27; j_call: TRBJ1-6; cdr3_aa: ASSLDSSYNSPLH
v_call: TRBV27; j_call: TRBJ2-3; cdr3_aa: ASSFLGQGATDTQY
v_call: TRBV18; j_call: TRBJ2-3; cdr3_aa: ASSPTASGVTSTDTQY
v_call: TRBV30; j_call: TRBJ2-2; cdr3_aa: AWLPKLTGELF
v_call: TRBV6-1; j_call: TRBJ2-7; cdr3_aa: ASSGGLAGTYEQY
v_call: TRBV30; j_call: TRBJ2-7; cdr3_aa: AWSGTGPGEQY
v_call: TRBV11-2; j_call: TRBJ2-3; cdr3_aa: ASSLPAWGPSTDTQY
v_call: TRBV5-4; j_call: TRBJ2-5; cdr3_aa: ASSLDDRGKETQY
v_call: TRBV9; j_call: TRBJ2-1; cdr3_aa: ASSIGTGSDEQF
v_call: TRBV29-1; j_call: TRBJ2-5; cdr3_aa: SVCGDQETQY
v_call: TRBV2; j_call: TRBJ1-5; cdr3_aa: ASRTTYSNQPQH
v_call: TRBV5-1; j_call: TRBJ1-5; cdr3_aa: ASSLGTGPSQPQH
v_call: TRBV7-9; j_call: TRBJ2-1; cdr3_aa: ASSHRQGLSPNNEQF
v_call: TRBV11-2; j_call: TRBJ2-3; cdr3_aa: ASRHKAGQGLIDTQY
v_call: TRBV10-1; j_call: TRBJ1-4; cdr3_aa: ASSESRYEKLF
v_call: TRBV2; j_call: TRBJ2-1; cdr3_aa: ASRGQGNEQF
v_call: TRBV29-1; j_call: TRBJ2-7; cdr3_aa: SVEVGTYEQY
v_call: TRBV28; j_call: TRBJ2-4; cdr3_aa: ASSWRLASLNIQY
v_call: TRBV11-2; j_call: TRBJ2-5; cdr3_aa: ASSLDIYREVGEQY
v_call: TRBV30; j_call: TRBJ2-6; cdr3_aa: AWSPGASAANVLT
v_call: TRBV6-1; j_call: TRBJ2-1; cdr3_aa: ATMERISNNEQF
v_call: TRBV27; j_call: TRBJ2-5; cdr3_aa: ASSSTRARRGETQY
v_call: TRBV29-1; j_call: TRBJ2-1; cdr3_aa: SVEDPAVYSYNEQF
v_call: TRBV13; j_call: TRBJ1-1; cdr3_aa: ASSLGGNTEAF
v_call: TRBV19; j_call: TRBJ1-2; cdr3_aa: ASGSRSYGYT
v_call: TRBV11-2; j_call: TRBJ2-1; cdr3_aa: ASSQGTSGDPSYNEQF
v_call: TRBV7-2; j_call: TRBJ2-1; cdr3_aa: ASSLGRTSGSNEQF
v_call: TRBV7-8; j_call: TRBJ2-7; cdr3_aa: ASSLIGQSTYEQY
v_call: TRBV5-1; j_call: TRBJ1-1; cdr3_aa: ASSADRAVTEAF
v_call: TRBV4-2; j_call: -; cdr3_aa: ASSQRYPLGAYEQY
v_call: TRBV29-1; j_call: TRBJ1-1; cdr3_aa: SVDGQGGTEAF
v_call: TRBV29-1; j_call: TRBJ1-1; cdr3_aa: SVRDTEAF
v_call: TRBV11-1; j_call: TRBJ2-1; cdr3_aa: ASRPPGRNEQF
v_call: TRBV19; j_call: TRBJ2-3; cdr3_aa: ASSMYTGWTDTQY